A selection of T cell receptor beta chains follows, all from one sample in a study of T-cell reconstitution after alpha-beta-depleted transplantation in children. TCRdb re-derived calls from the PCR reads in MiXCR, one entry per CDR3 protein. The sample has roughly 590,000 distinct CDR3 sequences, roughly 15% seen once. This specimen consisted of PBMCs from the stem cell graft donor, obtained from the stem cell graft. These receptor sequences come from a human donor who donated a stem cell graft to a child with acute myeloid leukemia. Each CDR3 is given with its conserved first and last residue. D genes are given only for firm matches. Clone size, where shown, is once, few, many, or a class for clones that have expanded.

TRBJ1-2 NA TRBV3-1 NA CASSQARDGYTF TGTGCCAGCAGCCAGGCCAGGGATGGCTACACCTTC
TRBJ2-5 TRBD1 TRBV24-1 NA CATSGDRQETQYF TGTGCCACCAGCGGGGACAGACAAGAGACCCAGTACTTC
TRBJ2-5 TRBD1 TRBV20-1 many CSARSYGQGMKTQYF TGCAGTGCTAGATCTTACGGACAGGGGATGAAGACCCAGTACTTC
TRBJ2-5 NA TRBV20-1 many CSARSDRYQETQYF TGCAGTGCTAGATCAGACCGCTACCAAGAGACCCAGTACTTC
TRBJ1-1 NA TRBV5-6 NA CASSLEAAAVTEAFF TGTGCCAGCAGCTTGGAGGCAGCGGCAGTGACTGAAGCTTTCTTT
TRBJ2-6 NA TRBV5-1 NA CASSANSFISGANVLTF TGCGCCAGCAGCGCAAACAGTTTTATTTCCGGGGCCAACGTCCTGACTTTC
TRBJ2-7 TRBD1 TRBV20-1 many CSARASGQSSEQYF TGCAGTGCTAGAGCATCGGGACAGTCTTCCGAGCAGTACTTC
TRBJ2-7 NA TRBV12-3/TRBV12-4 many CASSQTGYEQYF TGCGCCAGCAGCCAAACCGGATACGAGCAGTACTTC
TRBJ2-5 NA TRBV20-1 NA CSAREAGHRETQYF TGCAGTGCTAGGGAGGCCGGACATCGGGAGACCCAGTACTTC
TRBJ1-5 NA TRBV12-3/TRBV12-4 many CASRGDYQPQHF TGTGCCAGCAGGGGAGACTATCAGCCCCAGCATTTT